This T cell receptor beta chain was retrieved from a study of blood T cell repertoires in COVID-19 (dated by TCRdb to about 2020). Looking at the study overall: Samples from collaborators originated in the United States, Italy and Spain and spanned both the acute and convalescent phases of COVID-19. The prospective study material was composed of cDNA or gDNA derived from T cells, B-cell-depleted T cells, or PBMCs. The dataset comprised deeply sampled blood TCRbeta repertoires from subjects exposed to, actively infected with, or recovered from COVID-19. The repertoires were released in a freely available public database meant as a resource for research on the immune response to SARS-CoV-2. The samples were drawn from two sources: the first 160 participants of the ongoing ImmuneRACE study, and over 1,000 subjects contributed by 6 global collaborators. A de-identified subject ID, COVID-19 status, age in years and sex were almost always included in the sample metadata. Where available, HLA class I and class II types were taken from metadata supplied by the sample provider and were not determined by assay-based typing. Overall study results and their limits: The amount of clinical and demographic metadata varied by source and participant and was provided uncurated.

Each collaborating institution followed its own protocols to collect whole blood in K2EDTA tubes. Collaborator samples were shipped for TCRbeta analysis as frozen whole blood, isolated PBMCs, or DNA extracted from either sample type. V and J lose 1 base and 4 bases, and a span of 11 bases separates them. From its cysteine to its phenylalanine, the CDR3 spans 15 amino acids. Only the CDR3 part of the read is kept: 45 bases, read in frame from the first base. From the germline V gene, CDR1 is SGHTA and CDR2 is FQGNSA. In regard to this clone: This receptor's antigen is unknown. Base qualities are missing; no much larger clone stands one base away.

The immunoSEQ Assay, a bias-controlled multiplex PCR, was used to amplify TCRbeta CDR3 regions from genomic DNA. Regarding the original processing steps: The number of nucleated cells in each sample was estimated from the amplification of reference gene primers within the assay. To quantify the absolute abundance of each unique TCRbeta CDR3 rearrangement, sequence reads were collapsed and filtered. For each sample, productive Simpson clonality was calculated as the square root of Simpson's diversity index over productive rearrangements. The clones in this table, taken by TCRdb from immuneACCESS, are in-frame only. Not every clone is retained; where verified, under half of the shortfall comes from an unresolved V gene, and the cause of the rest is unknown. From that table come the V and J calls and clone size; the DNA was used to work out D and trimming. Across this sample there are 200,000 to 250,000 clones, with 85% to 90% seen only once. The top ten constitute 5% to 6.5% of the sample.

The chain uses TRBV7-2 and TRBJ1-3; no D segment can be confidently identified. This receptor was identified in a man aged 80 or over with acute or convalescent COVID-19. The sample taken for sequencing was peripheral blood. The CDR3 region has the sequence CASSLVVGAGNTIYF. The nucleotide sequence reads TGTGCCAGCAGCTTAGTGGTGGGAGCAGGAAACACCATATATTTT. Extended through the reference TRBV7-2 and TRBJ1-3 proteins, this CDR3 yields the full variable domain: GAGVSQSPSNKVTEKGKDVELRCDPISGHTALYWYRQSLGQGLEFLIYFQGNSAPDKSGLPSDRFSAERTGGSVSTLTIQRTQQEDSAVYLCASSLVVGAGNTIYFGEGSWLTVV.